The clone carrying this TCR beta chain was counted ten times or more. Its antigen is unknown. V lost 5 bases and J lost 7; bases outside the gene matches: 8. CDR3 size: 14 residues. CDR1 is MNHNS and CDR2 is SASEGT in the germline V gene. From the RT-PCR reads, TCRdb called clonotypes with MiXCR, one entry per CDR3 protein. The sample yields approximately 700,000 distinct CDR3 sequences, approximately 13% seen once. These data are taken from a study of response to subunit inactivated influenza vaccine. Study findings and constraints: Few additional T cells are recruited per seasonal influenza vaccination, authors suggested.

The sample here was PBMCs from blood, taken 14 days before vaccination. This chain connects TRBV6-1 to TRBJ1-1; 9 bases agree with TRBD1. The receptor was derived from a man in his fifties or sixties who received an inactivated influenza vaccine. DNA for the CDR3: TGTGCCAGCAGTATTTCCGGGACAGGGTTTGAAGCTTTCTTT. This sequence encodes CASSISGTGFEAFF.